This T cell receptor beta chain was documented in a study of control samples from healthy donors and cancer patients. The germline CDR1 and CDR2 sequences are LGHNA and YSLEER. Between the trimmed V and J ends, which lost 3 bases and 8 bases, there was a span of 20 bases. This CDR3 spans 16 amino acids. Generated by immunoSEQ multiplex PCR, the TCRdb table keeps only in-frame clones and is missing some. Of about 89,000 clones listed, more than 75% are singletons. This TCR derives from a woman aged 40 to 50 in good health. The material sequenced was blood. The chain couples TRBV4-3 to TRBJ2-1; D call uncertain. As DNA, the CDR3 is TGCGCCAGCAGCCATCCCGTTAGGAGAGCGTCCGATGAGCAGTTCTTC. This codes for CASSHPVRRASDEQFF.